The sequence of this T cell receptor beta chain was determined in a study of cytomegalovirus exposure and HLA in healthy donors. Study in general: Some 180 million T cells yielded 90 million to 130 million unique TCR beta sequences in earlier analysis.

The study sampled nominally healthy donors, though unrecorded immune exposures were likely. Trimming removed 2 bases from V and 11 bases from J, with 21 bases in between. The CDR3 totals 15 residues. Germline V gene sequence: CDR1 SNHLY, CDR2 FYNNEI. Amplification used 60 Vbeta primers and 13 Jbeta primers. Assay: immunoSEQ multiplex PCR; the TCRdb copy retains only in-frame clones and omits some. The data hold around 210,000 clones, with approximately 85% observed a single time. The sample consisted of PBMCs. The TCR originated in a girl under 10 years old in good health and CMV-seronegative. The V gene is TRBV2, the J gene TRBJ1-1; maybe TRBD1 (6 bases). CDR3 amino acids: CASSEPRRTVFGAFF. The CDR3 DNA reads as TGTGCCAGCAGTGAACCCCGCCGGACAGTTTTTGGGGCTTTCTTT. Using reference TRBV2 and TRBJ1-1 for the parts outside the CDR3, the full variable domain is EPEVTQTPSHQVTQMGQEVILRCVPISNHLYFYWYRQILGQKVEFLVSFYNNEISEKSEIFDDQFSVERPDGSNFTLKIRSTKLEDSAMYFCASSEPRRTVFGAFFGQGTRLTVV.